This T cell receptor (beta chain) was captured in a study of metastatic and nonmetastatic thyroid tumors. Study-level information: Repertoires of blood and of tissue (tumor or nodule) from malignant and benign thyroid patients were compared.

Trimming shortened V by 1 base and J by 1 base, and 11 bases separated the two germline ends. This CDR3 has 15 amino acids. Germline V gene lookup returns CDR1 SEHNR and CDR2 FQNEAQ (reference sequence). General observations from the study: The study reportedly found significantly higher TCR beta diversity in malignant thyroid tumors than benign nodules, in blood and tumor.

Nobody among the patients had been given any treatment before thyroid surgery. Authors' data handling: For papillary thyroid cancer, a distant-metastasis classifier was constructed from CDR3 differences observed across clinicopathological groups. TCRdb re-analyzed the PCR reads through MiXCR. TCRdb, not the authors, supplied the V and J calls. The table shows roughly 14,000 clones, with over 25% occurring only once. A word on this clone: Its target is unknown.

The receptor was isolated from a female donor with papillary thyroid cancer or a benign thyroid nodule (not recorded which). Some clones in this sample may be carry-over from other donors' samples. The V call is TRBV7-9, the J call TRBJ2-7; D uncertain. Sequences were obtained from tumor tissue. CDR3 DNA: TGTGCCAGCAGCTTAGGGCCACCCCCTTCCTACGAGCAGTACTTC. It codes for CASSLGPPPSYEQYF.